This T cell receptor beta chain is from a study of metastatic and nonmetastatic thyroid tumors. The germline CDR1 and CDR2 sequences are SGHDT and YYEEEE. The CDR3 is 16 amino acids. Trimming shortened V by 1 base and J by 2 bases, and 14 bases separated the two germline ends. TCRdb reanalyzed the PCR reads with MiXCR. The table shows about 93,000 clones, with approximately 12% occurring only once. The entire patient cohort was treatment-naive prior to thyroid surgery. In its sample, this clone was seen many times. The sequence was collected from a female donor with papillary thyroid cancer or a benign thyroid nodule (not recorded which). Some clones in this sample may be carry-over from other donors' samples. Sequencing was carried out using blood. The chain has TRBV5-6 and TRBJ2-3; the D gene is possibly TRBD1 (7 bases). The CDR3 reads CASSLYGGQLTDTQYF. CDR3 sequence (DNA): TGTGCCAGCAGCTTGTACGGGGGACAGCTCACAGATACGCAGTATTTT.